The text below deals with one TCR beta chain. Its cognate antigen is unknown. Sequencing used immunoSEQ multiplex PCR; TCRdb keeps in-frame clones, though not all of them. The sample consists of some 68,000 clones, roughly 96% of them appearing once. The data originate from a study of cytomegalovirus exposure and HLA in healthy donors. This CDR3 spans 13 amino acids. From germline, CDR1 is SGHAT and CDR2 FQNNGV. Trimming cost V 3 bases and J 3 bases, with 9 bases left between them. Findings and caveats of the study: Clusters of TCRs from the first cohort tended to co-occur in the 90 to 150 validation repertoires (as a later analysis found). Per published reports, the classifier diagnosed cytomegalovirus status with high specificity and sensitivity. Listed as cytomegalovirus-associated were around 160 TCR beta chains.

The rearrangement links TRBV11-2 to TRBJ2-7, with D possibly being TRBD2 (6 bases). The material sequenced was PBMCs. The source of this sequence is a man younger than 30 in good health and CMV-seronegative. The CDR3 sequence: CASSFGLIYEQYF. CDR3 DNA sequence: TGTGCCAGCAGCTTCGGACTAATCTACGAGCAGTACTTC.